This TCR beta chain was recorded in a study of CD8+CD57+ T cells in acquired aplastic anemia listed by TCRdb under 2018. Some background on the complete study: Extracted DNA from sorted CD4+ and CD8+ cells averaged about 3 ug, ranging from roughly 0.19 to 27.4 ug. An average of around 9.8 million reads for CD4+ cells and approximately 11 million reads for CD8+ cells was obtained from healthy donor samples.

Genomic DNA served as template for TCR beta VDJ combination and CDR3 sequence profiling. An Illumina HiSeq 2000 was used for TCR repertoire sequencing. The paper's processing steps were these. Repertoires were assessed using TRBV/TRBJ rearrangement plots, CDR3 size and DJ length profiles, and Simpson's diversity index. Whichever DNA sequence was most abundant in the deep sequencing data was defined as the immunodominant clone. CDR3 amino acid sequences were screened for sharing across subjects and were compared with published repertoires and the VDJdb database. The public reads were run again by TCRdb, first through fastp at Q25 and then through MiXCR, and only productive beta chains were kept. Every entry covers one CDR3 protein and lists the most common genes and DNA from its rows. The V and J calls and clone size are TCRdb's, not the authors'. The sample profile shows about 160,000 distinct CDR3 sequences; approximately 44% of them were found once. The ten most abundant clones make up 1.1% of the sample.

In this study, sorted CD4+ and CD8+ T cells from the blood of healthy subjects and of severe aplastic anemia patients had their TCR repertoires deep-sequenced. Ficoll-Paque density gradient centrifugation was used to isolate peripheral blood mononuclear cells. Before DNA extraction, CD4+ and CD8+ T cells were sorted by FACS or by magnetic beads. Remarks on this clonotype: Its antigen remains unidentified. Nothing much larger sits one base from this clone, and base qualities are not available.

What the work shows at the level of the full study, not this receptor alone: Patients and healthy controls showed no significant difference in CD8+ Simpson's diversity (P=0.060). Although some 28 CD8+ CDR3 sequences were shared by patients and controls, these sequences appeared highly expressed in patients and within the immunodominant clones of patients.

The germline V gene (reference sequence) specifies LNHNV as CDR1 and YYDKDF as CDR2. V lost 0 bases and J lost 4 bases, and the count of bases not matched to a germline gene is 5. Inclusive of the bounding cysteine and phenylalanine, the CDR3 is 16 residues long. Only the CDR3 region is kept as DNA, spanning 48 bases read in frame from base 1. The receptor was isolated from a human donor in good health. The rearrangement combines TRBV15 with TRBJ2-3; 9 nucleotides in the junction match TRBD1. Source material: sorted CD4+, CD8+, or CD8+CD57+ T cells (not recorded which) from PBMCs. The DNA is TGTGCCACCAGCAGAGAGCCGGGACAGGGAGCAGATACGCAGTATTTT. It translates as CATSREPGQGADTQYF.